Following are 18 T cell receptor beta chains from one sample sequenced in a study of human T cells and chemical hapten exposure. Time point here: patch test 3, about 24 weeks after DPC sensitization. As to treatment: therapeutic diphenylcyclopropenone sensitization with weekly scalp DPC. TCRdb re-called the RACE reads through MiXCR, storing one row per CDR3 protein. The profile shows 30,000 or so distinct CDR3 sequences, almost 6% of them singletons. The starting material was whole blood, obtained in connection with sensitization to the hapten diphenylcyclopropenone (DPC). These receptors were taken from a man aged 30 to 45 with alopecia areata. Some clones in this sample may be carry-over from other donors' samples.

This clonotype showed up many times. The chain joins TRBV19 to TRBJ2-7; TRBD2 is a possible D gene (5 bases). CDR3 length: 14 residues. Per the germline V gene, CDR1 is LNHDA and CDR2 is SQIVND (reference sequence). Trimming took off 5 bases at V and 0 bases at J, with 11 bases between the two ends. In nucleotides, the CDR3 is TGTGCCAGTAGTCCCCTGACTAACTCCTACGAGCAGTACTTC. Its translation is CASSPLTNSYEQYF.

This clonotype was observed at least ten times. J is TRBJ2-1 and V is TRBV12-3 or TRBV12-4; 12 nucleotides line up with TRBD1. V gave up 5 bases and J gave up 14 bases; unmatched junction bases: 13. The CDR3 has 15 residues. This chain's CDR3 is CASSPGTGGAGEEFF. DNA for the CDR3: TGTGCCAGCAGTCCCGGGACAGGGGGCGCGGGAGAGGAGTTCTTC.

This clonotype was counted ten times or more. J is TRBJ2-7 and V is TRBV4-3, with 11 bases lining up with TRBD2. In germline, CDR1 is LGHNA, CDR2 YSLEER. CDR3 length: 14 amino acids. J gave up 2 bases and V 4 bases, and 1 base lay outside the gene matches. The CDR3, as DNA: TGCGCCAGCAGCCGTAGCGGGGGGGCCTACGAGCAGTACTTC. Translating it yields CASSRSGGAYEQYF.

The J gene is TRBJ2-3, the V gene TRBV6-6; tentative D call: TRBD2 (6 bases). V lost 7 bases and J 6 bases, leaving 20 bases between the germline ends. CDR1 is MNHNY and CDR2 is SVGAGI in the germline V gene (reference sequence). The CDR3 is 15 residues long. CDR3 DNA sequence: TGTGCCAGCACTTTAGCGGAAGCACGCCTTGATACGCAGTATTTT. This gives the protein CASTLAEARLDTQYF.

This clonotype was seen repeatedly, ten times or more. The genes are TRBV29-1 and TRBJ2-5; perhaps TRBD2 as D (5 bases). Germline values: CDR1 SQVTM, CDR2 ANQGSEA. This CDR3 has 12 residues. Deletions cut 6 bases from V and 5 bases from J, with 13 bases between. CDR3 sequence reads: CSVRASKETQYF. CDR3 DNA: TGCAGCGTGCGGGCCTCGAAGGAGACCCAGTACTTC.

By share, this clonotype counts as medium-sized (0.01 to 0.1%). Here the CDR3 DNA reads TGTGCCAGCAGCTGGGGACTAGCGGGAGCGGGGGGAGAGACCCAGTACTTC. Translating gives CASSWGLAGAGGETQYF. The chain couples TRBV7-9 to TRBJ2-5; TRBD2 matches at 14 bases. V gave up 4 bases and J gave up 4 bases; unmatched junction bases: 8. This CDR3 is built from 17 residues. CDR1 and CDR2 (germline): SEHNR, FQNEAQ (reference sequence).

In this sample, this clonotype turned up many times. In nucleotides, the CDR3 is TGTGCCAGCAGACCCGAGGTAGGGGTCGGCTACACCTTC. It yields the protein CASRPEVGVGYTF. The J gene is TRBJ1-2, the V gene TRBV12-3 or TRBV12-4, with D perhaps TRBD1 (5 bases). This CDR3 is built from 13 residues. The V and J ends lost 6 bases and 8 bases respectively, with 16 bases between them.

This clonotype is judged medium-sized. The genes are TRBV5-1 and TRBJ1-6; 8 positions agree with TRBD1. Germline-derived CDR1 and CDR2 are SGHRS and YFSETQ. With 4 bases clipped from V and 7 bases from J, the junction kept 10 bases outside the gene matches. This CDR3 is 16 amino acids long. CDR3 in DNA: TGCGCCAGCAGCCGTGATGGACAGGGAGGCAATTCACCCCTCCACTTT. As protein: CASSRDGQGGNSPLHF.

The chain links TRBV11-2 to TRBJ2-1; 8 nucleotides line up with TRBD2. Germline CDR1 and CDR2: SGHAT and FQNNGV. V lost 5 bases and J lost 6; bases outside the gene matches: 3. The CDR3 has 13 residues. In DNA form, the CDR3 reads TGTGCCAGCAGCGCGGGAGGCTTCAATGAGCAGTTCTTC. It is translated as CASSAGGFNEQFF.

This clonotype was detected many times. The chain combines TRBV12-3 or TRBV12-4 with TRBJ1-4; TRBD1 matches 7 bases. The CDR3 loop spans 12 amino acids. V was pared by 5 bases and J by 7 bases, with 1 base of the junction left unmatched. In nucleotides, the CDR3 is TGTGCCAGCAGTAAGGGGGCTGAAAAACTGTTTTTT. Protein product: CASSKGAEKLFF.

This clonotype showed up many times. This chain joins TRBV11-2 and TRBJ2-1, with D perhaps TRBD1 (5 bases). The CDR3 is 18 residues long. The V gene lost 4 bases and the J gene lost 1 base, with 20 bases spanning the gap. From germline, CDR1 is SGHAT and CDR2 FQNNGV. CDR3 protein: CASSWGRAPSHSYNEQFF. The CDR3, as DNA: TGTGCCAGCAGCTGGGGCAGGGCCCCTTCCCATTCCTACAATGAGCAGTTCTTC.

This clonotype was seen ten or more times. V gene TRBV18 combines with J gene TRBJ1-1, with unresolved D. The CDR3 sequence is 13 residues long. Germline V CDR1 and CDR2: KGHSH, LQKENI. With 10 bases removed from V and 1 base from J, the gap between germline ends came to 13 bases. The CDR3 protein is CATSTDRNTEAFF. Here the CDR3 DNA reads TGTGCCACCTCGACGGATCGGAACACTGAAGCTTTCTTT.

Many counts were recorded for this clonotype. This rearrangement joins TRBV4-1 to TRBJ2-2; D unclear. This CDR3 contains 14 residues. The germline V and J ends were trimmed by 5 bases and 2 bases, with 9 bases remaining between them. CDR1 and CDR2 (germline): MGHRA, YSYEKL. This CDR3 reads CASSFGPNTGELFF. CDR3 nucleotides: TGCGCCAGCAGCTTTGGACCAAACACCGGGGAGCTGTTTTTT.

This clonotype was detected ten times or more. The CDR3 here is CASRLGLNSYNSPLHF. The CDR3 DNA sequence: TGTGCCAGCAGGTTGGGGTTAAACTCCTATAATTCACCCCTCCACTTT. The chain joins TRBV27 to TRBJ1-6; D not resolved. Germline V gives CDR1 MNHEY, CDR2 SMNVEV (reference sequence). The CDR3 length is 16 residues. Between the trimmed V and J ends, which lost 6 bases and 0 bases, there was a span of 12 bases.

This clonotype showed up many times. J is TRBJ2-5 and V is TRBV6-2 or TRBV6-3, with 8 bases fitting TRBD1. The germline gives CDR1 MNHEY, CDR2 SVGEGT. The junction had 8 bases not matched to a gene; V was cut back by 6 bases and J by 5 bases. This CDR3 has 14 amino acids. The CDR3 DNA sequence: TGTGCCAGCAGCAAGGGGGACAGGTCGGAGACCCAGTACTTC. Amino acid sequence: CASSKGDRSETQYF.

This clonotype was observed many times. The rearrangement joins TRBV27 to TRBJ1-1, with D perhaps matching TRBD1 (6 bases). V was trimmed by 6 bases and J by 5 bases, leaving 19 bases between them. This CDR3 is built from 15 residues. Germline V gene sequence: CDR1 MNHEY, CDR2 SMNVEV (reference sequence). The CDR3 DNA is TGTGCCAGCAGCTCGAATCCACAGGGTCAAACTGAAGCTTTCTTT. Residues: CASSSNPQGQTEAFF.

This clonotype was recorded at least ten times. The genes are TRBV3-1 and TRBJ2-4, with 9 nucleotides matching TRBD1. After removal of 4 bases from V and 6 bases from J, the junction contained 4 bases not matched to a gene. Germline V gene sequence: CDR1 LGHDT, CDR2 YNNKEL (reference sequence). The CDR3 runs to 14 residues. CDR3 region: CASSPRQGGNIQYF. The CDR3 nucleotides are TGTGCCAGCAGCCCGAGACAGGGGGGAAACATTCAGTACTTC.

Ten or more counts support this clonotype. This chain joins TRBV29-1 and TRBJ2-5; weak D call: TRBD2 (7 bases). Trimming pared 7 bases from V and 2 bases from J, leaving 11 bases between. CDR1 is SQVTM, CDR2 ANQGSEA, per germline. There are 12 residues in the CDR3. CDR3 nucleotide sequence: TGCAGCGCGGGGGGACAACAAGAGACCCAGTACTTC. It translates to CSAGGQQETQYF.